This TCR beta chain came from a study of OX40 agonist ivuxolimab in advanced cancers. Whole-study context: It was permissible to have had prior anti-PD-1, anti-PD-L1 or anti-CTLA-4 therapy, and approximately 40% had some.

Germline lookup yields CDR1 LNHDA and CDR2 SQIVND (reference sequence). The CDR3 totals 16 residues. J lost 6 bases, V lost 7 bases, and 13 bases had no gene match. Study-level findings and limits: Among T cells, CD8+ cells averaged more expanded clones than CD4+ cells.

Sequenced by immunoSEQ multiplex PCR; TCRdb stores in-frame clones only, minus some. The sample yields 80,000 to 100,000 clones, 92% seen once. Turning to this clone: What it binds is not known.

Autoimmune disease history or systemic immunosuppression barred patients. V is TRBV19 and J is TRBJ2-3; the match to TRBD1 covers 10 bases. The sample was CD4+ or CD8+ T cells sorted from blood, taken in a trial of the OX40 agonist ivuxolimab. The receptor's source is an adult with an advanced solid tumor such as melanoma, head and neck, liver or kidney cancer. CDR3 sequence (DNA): TGTGCCAGTACCCCGACCGACAGGGGGCGAGGGGATACGCAGTATTTT. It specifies CASTPTDRGRGDTQYF. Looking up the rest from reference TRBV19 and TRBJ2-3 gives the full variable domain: DGGITQSPKYLFRKEGQNVTLSCEQNLNHDAMYWYRQDPGQGLRLIYYSQIVNDFQKGDIAEGYSVSREKKESFPLTVTSAQKNPTAFYLCASTPTDRGRGDTQYFGPGTRLTVL.